Listed below are T cell receptor beta chains from one sample, sequenced in a study of tumor T cells in aggressive B-cell lymphoma. Repertoires were generated with immunoSEQ multiplex PCR, while TCRdb's copy carries only in-frame clones and drops some. The sample yields 4,000 to 6,000 clones, over 90% seen once. The sequenced material came from tumor tissue. These TCRs come from an adult with diffuse large B cell lymphoma. Both conserved end residues are part of each CDR3. The D gene is left open where the match is weak.

cdr3_aa: CASSLVSQYGYTF
d_call: -
v_call: TRBV7-9

cdr3_aa: CASSLGSGGADTQYF
d_call: TRBD2
v_call: TRBV5-6

cdr3_aa: CASSSQGARTGELFF
d_call: TRBD1
v_call: TRBV5-1

cdr3_aa: CASEEDRTTEKLFF
d_call: -
v_call: TRBV2

cdr3_aa: CAWSHVGRNNQPQHF
d_call: -
v_call: TRBV30

cdr3_aa: CATSRDLGVSYEQYF
d_call: -
v_call: TRBV15

cdr3_aa: CASSLWAGQETQYF
d_call: -
v_call: TRBV7-7

cdr3_aa: CATSSEGAPGETQYF
d_call: -
v_call: TRBV15

cdr3_aa: CASSLWGVNTGELFF
d_call: -
v_call: TRBV7-6

cdr3_aa: CASSEAPGPGYEQYF
d_call: -
v_call: TRBV6-1

cdr3_aa: CASSMELFGNQPQHF
d_call: -
v_call: TRBV19

cdr3_aa: CASRDRSGFGNSPLHF
d_call: -
v_call: TRBV10-1

cdr3_aa: CASRERGHSDGYTF
d_call: TRBD1
v_call: TRBV7-8

cdr3_aa: CASSLDRGTYEQYF
d_call: TRBD1
v_call: TRBV7-9

cdr3_aa: CASRWGGGSNQPQHF
d_call: -
v_call: TRBV2

cdr3_aa: CASSDERQISTEAFF
d_call: -
v_call: TRBV6-4

cdr3_aa: CASTQSGGHRTDTQYF
d_call: TRBD2
v_call: TRBV9

cdr3_aa: CASSSIAGAFSYEQYF
d_call: TRBD2
v_call: TRBV6-5

cdr3_aa: CAWGRRGLAGRGETQYF
d_call: TRBD2
v_call: TRBV30

cdr3_aa: CASSPRVNSPLHF
d_call: -
v_call: TRBV7-2

cdr3_aa: CASSLVLAGLDGEQFF
d_call: TRBD2
v_call: TRBV27

cdr3_aa: CASSQVGDSPLHF
d_call: -
v_call: TRBV4-2

cdr3_aa: CARRLAGSRGELFF
d_call: TRBD2
v_call: TRBV2

cdr3_aa: CASSLEAGLIYEQYF
d_call: -
v_call: TRBV5-1

cdr3_aa: CASSYSTLGQETQYF
d_call: -
v_call: TRBV6-5

cdr3_aa: CASSLEDRGRPSLHF
d_call: TRBD1
v_call: TRBV5-1

cdr3_aa: CASSWGSGDTEAFF
d_call: -
v_call: TRBV7-8

cdr3_aa: CASGVEAGIQPQHF
d_call: -
v_call: TRBV9

cdr3_aa: CASSLGQRATNEKLFF
d_call: -
v_call: TRBV7-9

cdr3_aa: CASSVVGEETQYF
d_call: -
v_call: TRBV9

cdr3_aa: CASSLAGTYNEQFF
d_call: -
v_call: TRBV7-9

cdr3_aa: CASSDPGRQTEIYEQYF
d_call: -
v_call: TRBV10-1

cdr3_aa: CASSQGSAGEQYF
d_call: -
v_call: TRBV4-3

cdr3_aa: CASSQDEGGPYEQYF
d_call: -
v_call: TRBV4-2

cdr3_aa: CASSDARYNEQFF
d_call: -
v_call: TRBV2

cdr3_aa: CASSWGNENIQYF
d_call: -
v_call: TRBV19

cdr3_aa: CASSYSAEGQPQHF
d_call: -
v_call: TRBV6-5

cdr3_aa: CASSVLETASSTDTQYF
d_call: -
v_call: TRBV13

cdr3_aa: CASSLDTGADTQYF
d_call: -
v_call: TRBV7-3

cdr3_aa: CASSPKQGGEQYF
d_call: -
v_call: TRBV18

cdr3_aa: CASSRQGGITEAFF
d_call: TRBD1
v_call: TRBV2

cdr3_aa: CASRPFSGTASSGNTIYF
d_call: TRBD1
v_call: TRBV28

cdr3_aa: CASGTADQPQHF
d_call: TRBD1
v_call: TRBV7-6

cdr3_aa: CASSLAWASGMAYEQYF
d_call: TRBD2
v_call: TRBV5-4

cdr3_aa: CASITQGQSDEQYF
d_call: -
v_call: TRBV28

cdr3_aa: CANPYGQLNTEAFF
d_call: -
v_call: TRBV19

cdr3_aa: CARSWRRGPQKLYEQYF
d_call: -
v_call: TRBV5-3

cdr3_aa: CASSQWQSNQPQHF
d_call: -
v_call: TRBV14

cdr3_aa: CAISEVAGGVQSIQETQYF
d_call: TRBD1
v_call: TRBV10-3

cdr3_aa: CASSLKAGTYNEQFF
d_call: -
v_call: TRBV5-4

cdr3_aa: CATSTLRGTGDEQFF
d_call: -
v_call: TRBV15

cdr3_aa: CASSVQGGDTGELFF
d_call: -
v_call: TRBV19

cdr3_aa: CASSIAGRSGDTQYF
d_call: -
v_call: TRBV19

cdr3_aa: CASSELGDREQNEQFF
d_call: TRBD1
v_call: TRBV25-1

cdr3_aa: CASSLEENYGYTF
d_call: -
v_call: TRBV6-6

cdr3_aa: CSVKGPRSGAYNEQFF
d_call: -
v_call: TRBV29-1